The T cell receptor (beta chain) described here comes from a study of T-cell memory formation after mild COVID-19. The CDR3 loop spans 13 amino acids. From germline, CDR1 is SNHLY and CDR2 FYNNEI. The V segment lost 6 bases and the J segment 7 bases; nucleotides outside the gene matches: 5. TCRdb used MiXCR to reprocess the 5' RACE reads, holding one entry per CDR3 protein. The data contain about 140,000 distinct CDR3 sequences, around 15% of them singletons. The sample holds a few counts of this clonotype. The chain joins TRBV2 to TRBJ2-1; 8 bases map to TRBD1. The sequenced sample was PBMCs or a T cell subset sorted from them (not recorded which). The TCR was taken from an adult woman who had mild COVID-19 (a few samples of this study predate the infection). Cell type and time point are not known. The CDR3 reads CASRGTGLNEQFF. The CDR3 DNA reads TGTGCCAGCAGAGGGACAGGCCTGAATGAGCAGTTCTTC.